This T cell receptor beta chain derives from a study of blood T cell repertoires in COVID-19. For the study at large: Samples of COVID-19 (acute and convalescent) were obtained from the United States, Italy and Spain. Sources were T cells, B-cell-depleted T cells, or PBMCs; the material itself was cDNA or gDNA.

As handled by the study authors: Amplified reference gene primers provided the basis for estimating nucleated cell counts. Using immunoSEQ multiplex PCR, the repertoire was profiled, and TCRdb retains in-frame clones only, with some absent. For V, J and clone size, that table is used; D and trimming come from the DNA. The sample holds some 70,000 clones, around 89% seen once. The CDR3 has 13 amino acids. V was pared by 4 bases and J by 5 bases, with 11 bases between. Germline-derived CDR1 and CDR2 are SGHNT and YENEEA. The gene calls are TRBV11-3 and TRBJ2-5, with unresolved D. This TCR was sampled from an elderly woman with active COVID-19. The specimen sequenced was peripheral blood. The CDR3 coding sequence is TGTGCCAGCAGCTCCGGCCTCAGGGAGACCCAGTACTTC. It yields the protein CASSSGLRETQYF.